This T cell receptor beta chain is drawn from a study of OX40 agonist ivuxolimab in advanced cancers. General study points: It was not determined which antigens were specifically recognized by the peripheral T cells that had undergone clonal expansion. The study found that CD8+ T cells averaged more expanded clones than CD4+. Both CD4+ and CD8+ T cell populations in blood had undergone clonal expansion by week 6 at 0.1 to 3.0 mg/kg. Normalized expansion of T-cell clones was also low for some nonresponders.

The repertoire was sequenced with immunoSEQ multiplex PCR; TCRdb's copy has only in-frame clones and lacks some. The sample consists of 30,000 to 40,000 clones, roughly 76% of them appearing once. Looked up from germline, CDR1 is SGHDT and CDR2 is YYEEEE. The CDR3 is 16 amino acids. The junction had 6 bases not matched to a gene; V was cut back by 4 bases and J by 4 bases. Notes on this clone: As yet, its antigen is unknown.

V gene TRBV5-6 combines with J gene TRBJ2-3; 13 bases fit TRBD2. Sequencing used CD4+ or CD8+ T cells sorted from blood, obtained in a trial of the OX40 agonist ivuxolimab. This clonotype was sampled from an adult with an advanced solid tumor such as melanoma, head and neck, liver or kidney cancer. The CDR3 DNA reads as TGTGCCAGCAGCCAAGGGACTAGCGGGACGGCAGATACGCAGTATTTT. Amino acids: CASSQGTSGTADTQYF.